The source of this TCR beta chain is a study of T-cell reconstitution after alpha-beta-depleted transplantation in children. Study results and limitations: Counts and diversity of T cells one year after transplant came mostly from newly produced T cells. About two months after transplant, alpha-beta T cells reportedly came from several hundred expanded graft clones.

The CDR3 is made up of 15 amino acids. Germline values: CDR1 DFQATT, CDR2 SNEGSKA (reference sequence). V lost 1 base and J 0 bases, leaving 11 bases between the germline ends. Library preparation (for TCRbeta) was performed with unique molecular identifiers. TCRdb used MiXCR to reprocess the PCR reads, holding one entry per CDR3 protein. Counted here are about 250,000 distinct CDR3 sequences, more than 20% occurring once; the ten biggest clones make up about 5%. This clonotype was found a few times. Antigen: not known. The sequencing here drew on PBMCs, mostly from graft donor cells, taken 360 days after TCRalphabeta/CD19-depleted stem cell transplant. The sequence derives from a female patient between 2 and 15 years old who had a stem cell transplant for congenital amegakaryocytic thrombocytopenia, so the T cells may come from the graft donor. The rearrangement uses TRBV20-1 and TRBJ2-3, with TRBD2 as a possible D gene (6 bases). CDR3 loop: CSARVGLISTDTQYF. The CDR3 region has the DNA TGCAGTGCTAGAGTAGGACTAATTAGCACAGATACGCAGTATTTT.